The sequence of this TCR beta chain was determined in a study of CD8 T cells in ankylosing spondylitis. Study-wide points: What appeared characteristic of ankylosing spondylitis blood was a TCR beta motif of eight highly homologous variants. Clones linked to disease, bearing a CD8+ phenotype, were relatively rare in peripheral blood. Prior literature has documented some motif variants in synovial fluid and blood from reactive arthritis.

As regards this clonotype: Its antigen remains unidentified.

V lost 6 bases, J lost 3 bases, and 10 bases lay in between. The CDR3 runs to 13 residues. Using quantitative 5'-RACE with molecular barcodes, the authors made TCR beta libraries. TCRdb processed the 5' RACE reads anew with MiXCR; each CDR3 protein has one entry. Among about 270,000 distinct CDR3 sequences listed, around 32% were seen once. What was sequenced was blood, either unsorted or a sorted T cell fraction (not recorded which). The sequence was obtained from a male donor with ankylosing spondylitis or in good health (not recorded which). This chain uses TRBV12-3 or TRBV12-4 with TRBJ2-3, with D maybe TRBD2 (6 bases). CDR3 sequence: CASRRLGTDTQYF. CDR3 in DNA: TGTGCCAGCAGGAGACTAGGGACAGATACGCAGTATTTT.